The T cell receptor (beta chain) under discussion was sequenced for a study of blood T cell repertoires in COVID-19. For the study at large: PBMCs, B-cell-depleted T cells, or T cells were the source of the cDNA or gDNA that made up the material.

Sequenced by immunoSEQ multiplex PCR; TCRdb stores in-frame clones only, minus some. Among around 240,000 clones listed, 75% to 85% were seen once. Trimming took off 0 bases at V and 4 bases at J, with 13 bases between the two ends. CDR1 and CDR2 (germline): SGHVS, FNYEAQ. This CDR3 spans 16 amino acids. In its sample, this clone was seen a few times. The receptor comes from a woman between 50 and 59 years old with acute or convalescent COVID-19. The chain couples TRBV7-6 to TRBJ2-1, with D possibly being TRBD1 (5 bases). Sample: peripheral blood. In DNA form, the CDR3 reads TGTGCCAGCAGCTTAGCTGCAGGGATGGGTTACAATGAGCAGTTCTTC. It encodes CASSLAAGMGYNEQFF.